This entry lists 5 T cell receptor beta chains sequenced from one sample in a study of blood T cells in healthy people across ages. Alongside a J-beta primer mix, a sample-barcoded 5' primer served in a second PCR lasting about 7 to 12 cycles. In TCRdb, the 5' RACE reads were re-called with MiXCR into one record per CDR3 protein. In the table there are some 1,800,000 distinct CDR3 sequences, approximately 39% of which are singletons. Sequenced sample: blood. These receptors were taken from a human donor in good health.

This chain joins TRBV9 and TRBJ2-1, with TRBD2 matching 12 bases. Trimming cost V 1 base and J 9 bases; bases outside gene matches: 8. Germline CDR1 is SGDLS and CDR2 is YYNGEE. This CDR3 has 16 residues. The CDR3 protein is CASSVLAGGLRFEQFF. For the CDR3, the DNA is TGTGCCAGCAGCGTACTAGCGGGGGGGCTTCGGTTTGAGCAGTTCTTC.

This clonotype was seen repeatedly, ten times or more. The chain employs TRBV27 and TRBJ2-7, with TRBD2 matching 8 bases. The V and J ends lost 6 bases and 3 bases, in that order; junction bases with no gene match: 1. Looked up from germline, CDR1 is MNHEY and CDR2 is SMNVEV (reference sequence). The CDR3 covers 12 residues. In DNA form, the CDR3 reads TGTGCCAGCAGCGGGGGGGGCTACGAGCAGTACTTC. It encodes CASSGGGYEQYF.

This clonotype was counted only a few times. The rearrangement links TRBV18 to TRBJ2-4; a possible D gene is TRBD2 (5 bases). The CDR3 covers 14 residues. V was trimmed by 1 base and J by 13 bases, leaving 17 bases between them. CDR1 and CDR2 from the germline V gene are KGHSH and LQKENI. CDR3 DNA: TGTGCCAGCTCACCACGTCGCTACCCCTGGGAGCAGTACTTC. Translating it yields CASSPRRYPWEQYF.

The rearrangement uses TRBV4-2 and TRBJ1-2; D perhaps matches TRBD1 (5 bases). This CDR3 is 14 amino acids long. Looked up from germline, CDR1 is LGHNA and CDR2 is YNFKEQ. V lost 2 bases to trimming and J lost 4 bases, with 11 bases between them. The CDR3 nucleotides are TGTGCCAGCAGCCAAACCCGACAGACCTATGGCTACACCTTC. Its translation is CASSQTRQTYGYTF.

This clonotype was detected only once. The V call is TRBV20-1, the J call TRBJ2-1; 8 bases fit TRBD1. Gene TRBJ2-7 matches the end of the DNA better, so the J call may be wrong. The CDR3 totals 14 residues. CDR1 and CDR2 from the germline V gene are DFQATT and SNEGSKA (reference sequence). CDR3 sequence: CSAPGQGMLREQYF. CDR3 nucleotides: TGCAGTGCCCCCGGACAGGGAATGCTCCGCGAGCAGTACTTC.